This is a list of T cell receptor beta chains from one sample in a study of T cells in Graves' hyperthyroidism and ophthalmopathy. In TCRdb, the multiplex PCR reads were re-called with MiXCR into one record per CDR3 protein. The sample consists of 250,000 to 300,000 distinct CDR3 sequences, roughly 15% of them appearing once. Sequenced material: blood. These receptors originate from a woman aged 40-49 years with Graves' hyperthyroidism. The conserved cysteine and the conserved F or W are not part of the CDR3 here. D genes are given only for firm matches.

V gene | D gene | CDR3 protein
TRBV9 | TRBD1 | ASSETGASPLH
TRBV28 | - | ASSLGRGGTDTQY
TRBV9 | - | ASSVGGVNTEAF
TRBV7-2 | - | ASKIRSAYNEQF
TRBV24-1 | TRBD1 | ATSDTGTGKPYEQY
TRBV27 | - | ASSSPRGTKDYEQY
TRBV28 | TRBD2 | ASSETSGATDTQY
TRBV6-1 | - | ASSDRVTEAF
TRBV18 | - | ATILDRNTEAF
TRBV10-3 | TRBD1 | AISGMTGVQETQY
TRBV5-1 | - | ASSLGTGVSYNEQF
TRBV11-2 | TRBD1 | ASIRTGDTEAF
TRBV6-4 | TRBD2 | ASSTIAGEPYNEQF
TRBV20-1 | - | SARDEGGGAGYT
TRBV20-1 | - | SARTPNEQF
TRBV6-6 | - | ASSYSNDGYT
TRBV18 | - | ASSEDRRYEQY
TRBV14 | TRBD2 | ASSQESSGRVGTQY
TRBV5-1 | - | ASTEGTQFVNEQF
TRBV19 | - | ASSIVQNQPQH
TRBV7-2 | - | ASSLVRLTADTQY
TRBV20-1 | - | SAADFAGNTIY
TRBV9 | - | ASSPDWSDEQY
TRBV20-1 | TRBD2 | SASFRGSNEQF
TRBV6-2/TRBV6-3 | TRBD2 | ASNTPGLAGGPRADTQY
TRBV2 | - | ASSLSRPLRGDTQY
TRBV9 | - | ASSVVGDRITDTQY
TRBV28 | TRBD2 | ASSLTRDTGLAGYEQF
TRBV2 | - | ASSVEPRGELF
TRBV30 | TRBD2 | AWTQGLAGDEQF
TRBV7-6 | TRBD2 | ASSFRGRARSYNEQF
TRBV3-1 | - | ASSQAIAAFGYGYT
TRBV12-3/TRBV12-4 | - | ASTPGGAQETQY
TRBV10-2 | TRBD1 | ASGEDRGRNQPQH
TRBV27 | TRBD1 | ASGDRNKDTQY
TRBV11-2 | - | ASSPWTDTQY
TRBV28 | - | ASSLETGPSNQPQH
TRBV29-1 | TRBD1 | SSGQGASTEAF